This T cell receptor (beta chain) appears in the sequencing data of a study of blood T cell repertoires in COVID-19. The wider study: The United States, Italy and Spain provided the acute and convalescent COVID-19 samples.

With 3 bases removed from V and 4 bases from J, the gap between germline ends came to 15 bases. Looked up from germline, CDR1 is GTSNPN and CDR2 is SVGIG (reference sequence). The CDR3 runs to 14 residues. Authors' methods: How many nucleated cells were present was estimated from reference gene primer amplification. Measured with immunoSEQ multiplex PCR; TCRdb has only the in-frame clones, and not every one. The V and J calls and clone size come from that table; D and trimming were worked out from the DNA. The sample has roughly 180,000 clones; more than 80% are singletons. The TCR originated in a woman aged 55-70 years with acute or convalescent COVID-19. Sequencing was carried out using peripheral blood. The J gene is TRBJ1-1, the V gene TRBV30; weak D call: TRBD1 (5 bases). Written as DNA, the CDR3 is TGTGCCTGGAGGCCTAGGGGCTTTGGCACTGAAGCTTTCTTT. Translated: CAWRPRGFGTEAFF.